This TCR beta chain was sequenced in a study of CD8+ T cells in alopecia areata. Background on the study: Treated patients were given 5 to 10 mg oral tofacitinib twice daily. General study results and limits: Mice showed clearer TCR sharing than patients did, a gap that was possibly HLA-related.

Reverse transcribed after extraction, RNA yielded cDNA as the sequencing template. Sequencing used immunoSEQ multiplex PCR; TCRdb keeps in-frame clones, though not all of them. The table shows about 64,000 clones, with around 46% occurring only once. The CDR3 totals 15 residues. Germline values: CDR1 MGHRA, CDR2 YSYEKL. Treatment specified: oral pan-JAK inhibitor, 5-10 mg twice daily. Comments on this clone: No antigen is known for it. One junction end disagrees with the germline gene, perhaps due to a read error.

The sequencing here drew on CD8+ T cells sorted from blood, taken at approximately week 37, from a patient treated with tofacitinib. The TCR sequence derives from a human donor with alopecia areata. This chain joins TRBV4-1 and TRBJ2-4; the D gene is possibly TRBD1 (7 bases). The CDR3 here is CASSQAPPGGNIQHF. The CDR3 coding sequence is TGCGCCAGCAGCCAAGCCCCTCCAGGGGGGAACATTCAGCACTTC.